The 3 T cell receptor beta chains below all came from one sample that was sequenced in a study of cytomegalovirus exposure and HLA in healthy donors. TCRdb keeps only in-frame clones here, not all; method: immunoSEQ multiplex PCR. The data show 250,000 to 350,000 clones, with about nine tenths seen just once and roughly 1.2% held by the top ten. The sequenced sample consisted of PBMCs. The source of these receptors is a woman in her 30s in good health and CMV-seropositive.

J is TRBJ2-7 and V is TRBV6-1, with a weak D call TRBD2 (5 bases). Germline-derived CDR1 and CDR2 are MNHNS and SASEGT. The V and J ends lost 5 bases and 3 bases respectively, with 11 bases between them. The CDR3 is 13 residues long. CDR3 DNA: TGTGCCAGCAGTCCCCCGGGGAACTACGAGCAGTACTTC. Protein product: CASSPPGNYEQYF.

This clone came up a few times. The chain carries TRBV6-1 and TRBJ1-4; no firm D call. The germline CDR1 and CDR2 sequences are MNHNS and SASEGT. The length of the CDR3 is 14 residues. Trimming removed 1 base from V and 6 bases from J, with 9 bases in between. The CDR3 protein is CASSEDPEDEKLFF. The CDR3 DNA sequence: TGTGCCAGCAGTGAAGATCCGGAGGATGAAAAACTGTTTTTT.

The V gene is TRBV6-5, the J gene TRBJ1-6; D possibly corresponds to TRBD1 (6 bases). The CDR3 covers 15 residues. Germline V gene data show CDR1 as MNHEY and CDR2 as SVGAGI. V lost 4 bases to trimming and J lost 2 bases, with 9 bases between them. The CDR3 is CASSSGTTYNSPLHF. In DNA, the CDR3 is TGTGCCAGCAGTTCCGGGACAACCTATAATTCACCCCTCCACTTT.